This T cell receptor beta chain was documented in a study of blood T cell repertoires in COVID-19. Study background: Spain, Italy and the United States supplied samples that represented acute and convalescent COVID-19. Nucleic acid was either cDNA or gDNA, and it came from T cells, B-cell-depleted T cells, or PBMCs.

In the study's own analysis: Researchers report that nucleated cell counts were estimated from reference gene primer amplification. Sequencing was performed with immunoSEQ multiplex PCR; in TCRdb, only in-frame clones are kept and a portion is missing. V and J calls and clone size come straight from that table; D and trimming were deduced from the DNA. The sample shows around 350,000 clones, around 86% of them seen only once. This CDR3 has 15 amino acids. Looked up from germline, CDR1 is SGHDT and CDR2 is YYEEEE. V shed 2 bases, J shed 1 base, and the junction held 4 bases outside the gene matches. The sequenced material came from peripheral blood. The TCR was taken from a human donor in a cohort sampled during active COVID-19. The V call is TRBV5-6, the J call TRBJ1-1, with 8 bases matching TRBD1. CDR3: CASSFSGTGNTEAFF. Here the CDR3 DNA reads TGTGCCAGCAGCTTTTCCGGGACAGGGAACACTGAAGCTTTCTTT.